The T cell receptor beta chain described here comes from a study of OX40 agonist ivuxolimab in advanced cancers. Study background: The dose of intravenous ivuxolimab that patients received every 2 weeks ranged from 0.01 to 10 mg/kg. Participants averaged around 60 years of age (range about 23 to 80) and were roughly 80% male. Findings and caveats of the study: Compared with others, partial responders at 0.1-3.0 mg/kg displayed clonal expansion among the lowest. It was also the case that some nonresponders had low normalized T-cell clonal expansion.

Some clones are missing from TCRdb's copy, which holds only in-frame ones; the method was immunoSEQ multiplex PCR. The sample lists about 86,000 clones; about 89% were seen once. As for this clone: No antigen is known for it.

Germline assignment: CDR1 LNHDA and CDR2 SQIVND (reference sequence). The V end lost 2 bases, the J end lost 3 bases, and 11 bases lay between the germline ends. The CDR3 contains 14 residues. The source material was CD4+ or CD8+ T cells sorted from blood, sampled in a trial of the OX40 agonist ivuxolimab. The chain joins TRBV19 to TRBJ2-7; the D gene is possibly TRBD1 (6 bases). The clonotype originates from an adult with an advanced solid tumor such as melanoma, head and neck, liver or kidney cancer. The CDR3 sequence is CASSISRDNYEQYF. Written as DNA, the CDR3 is TGTGCCAGTAGTATAAGTCGGGACAACTACGAGCAGTACTTC.